This paragraph reports one TCR beta chain. This sample is drawn from a study of shared clonotypes between healthy human individuals. As for the study in general: The study drew on a couple of women and three men aged 18 to 49 as donors. Three CD4 naive, three CD4 memory, two CD8 naive and one CD8 memory plate were used per donor.

The CDR3 is made up of 15 amino acids. The ends were cut back, 0 bases at V and 6 bases at J, with 13 bases in the middle. Germline V gene sequence: CDR1 LGHNA, CDR2 YNFKEQ. Naive CD8 cells lacked CD45RO and underwent positive selection for CCR7, leaving out terminally differentiated effector memory CD45RA+ cells. Original processing notes: ImmunoSEQ only sent back junction sequences with no quality scores, so filtering was done differently. The table came from immunoSEQ multiplex PCR; TCRdb's copy has only in-frame clones and leaves some out. Clone size and V and J calls were adopted from that table, with D and trimming inferred from the DNA. The sample lists about 600,000 clones, over 95% seen once, with about 0.11% in the top ten.

Sequencing was performed on naive CD8+ T cells sorted from blood. This TCR derives from a woman aged 30 to 39 in good health. The J gene is TRBJ2-3, the V gene TRBV4-2; the D gene is possibly TRBD2 (6 bases). The CDR3 coding sequence is TGTGCCAGCAGCCAAGACCCTAGCGACGGGGATACGCAGTATTTT. Translation gives CASSQDPSDGDTQYF.